Included here is one TCR beta chain sequence, with context. What it binds is not known. Other DNA sequences in this specimen translate into the identical CDR3. Original processing methods: ImmunoSEQ only sent back junction sequences with no quality scores, so filtering was done differently. Clones were sequenced by immunoSEQ multiplex PCR, and TCRdb holds only the in-frame ones, with some missing. V and J calls and clone size are as listed in that table; D and trimming were resolved from the DNA. This table has 500,000 to 700,000 clones, approximately 96% appearing once. The source of the sample is a study of shared clonotypes between healthy human individuals. General study findings and limits: Sorted-subset sequencing was shown by rarefaction to be incomplete despite large depth. Larger richness was generally estimated for naive than memory subsets. Non-shared clonotypes had lower generation probabilities than clonotypes shared by all four sorted-subset donors.

Naive-designated CD8 cells lacked CD45RO, were positively enriched for CCR7, and omitted terminally differentiated effector memory CD45RA+ cells. Sample: naive CD8+ T cells sorted from blood. This sequence was found in a woman in her twenties or thirties in good health.

The CDR3 DNA sequence: TGTGCCAGCAGACCTTCCACAGATACGCAGTATTTT. Translating it yields CASRPSTDTQYF. V usage is TRBV7-9 and J usage is TRBJ2-3; D is undetermined. CDR3 length: 12 amino acids. V dropped 6 bases and J dropped 2 bases, with 6 bases sitting between them. The germline V gene has CDR1 SEHNR and CDR2 FQNEAQ (reference sequence).